The next 23 T cell receptor beta chains were all read from a single sample in a study of T cell clusters in autoimmune cytopenias. TRB rearrangements were amplified by touch-down multiplex PCR with mixed TRB-A/B primers. TCRdb reprocessed the multiplex PCR reads; each CDR3 protein has one entry and no DNA is given. This sample's table reports around 6,800 distinct CDR3 sequences. Each sample's input was 250 ng genomic DNA, 38,000 or so genome equivalents. These same data were also listed under a study on T cell repertoires in aging, cancer and after chemotherapy.

Input material: peripheral blood. These receptor sequences come from a human donor in good health.

V and J are TRBV19 and TRBJ1-4; TCRdb reports TRBD1, a call that lacks DNA to check it against. Germline assignment: CDR1 LNHDA and CDR2 SQIVND (reference sequence). The CDR3 has 17 residues. CDR3 sequence: CASRWTGAFATSEKLFF.

The rearrangement joins TRBV13 to TRBJ2-3; TCRdb designates TRBD1, a call that cannot be tested without DNA. The germline gives CDR1 PRHDT, CDR2 FYEKMQ (reference sequence). The CDR3 consists of 16 residues. The CDR3 here is CASSPPGQGFTPTQYF.

V is TRBV20-1 and J is TRBJ2-1; TCRdb outputs TRBD1, but without DNA this stays unchecked. The CDR3 is 16 amino acids. Germline CDR1 reads DFQATT; CDR2 reads SNEGSKA (reference sequence). The CDR3 sequence is CSALNRGGPSNNEQFF.

The chain uses TRBV20-1 and TRBJ1-2. The CDR3 extends over 13 amino acids. CDR1 DFQATT and CDR2 SNEGSKA come from the germline V gene (reference sequence). CDR3 residues: CSARGSVNYGYTF.

The genes are TRBV6-1 and TRBJ2-7; TCRdb outputs TRBD1, but without DNA this stays unchecked. Looked up from germline, CDR1 is MNHNS and CDR2 is SASEGT. The CDR3 loop spans 13 amino acids. The CDR3 sequence: CASSTGTAYEQYF.

The J gene is TRBJ2-3, the V gene TRBV29-1; TCRdb indicates TRBD2, and absent DNA this call remains unverified. The germline gives CDR1 SQVTM, CDR2 ANQGSEA. The CDR3 consists of 13 residues. CDR3 sequence: CSVGTSGADTQYF.

The chain employs TRBV6-2 or TRBV6-3 and TRBJ1-1; the TCRdb call, TRBD1, lacks DNA for checking. CDR3 length equals 19 residues. CDR1 MNHEY and CDR2 SVGEGT come from the germline V gene. CDR3 amino acids: CASSYGLRGRGRRNTEAFF.

By frequency, this clonotype is medium-sized. J is TRBJ2-7 and V is TRBV6-5; no DNA is available, so the TRBD1 call from TCRdb remains unchecked. The CDR3 extends over 17 amino acids. Germline V gene sequence: CDR1 MNHEY, CDR2 SVGAGI. The CDR3 reads CASSLGVGTGSSYEQYF.

The chain has TRBV6-4 and TRBJ2-7; TCRdb proposes TRBD1, but this gene call is untestable without DNA. This CDR3 has 14 amino acids. Per the germline V gene, CDR1 is MRHNA and CDR2 is SNTAGT. The CDR3 region is CASRNAGIVYEQYF.

This clonotype registers medium-sized (0.01 to 0.1%) by frequency. J is TRBJ1-6 and V is TRBV6-1; as DNA is missing, the TRBD1 call by TCRdb cannot be tested. Germline values: CDR1 MNHNS, CDR2 SASEGT. The CDR3 is 14 residues long. CDR3 in amino acids: CAPGQGRDNSPLHF.

Measured by frequency, this clonotype is medium-sized. CDR3 sequence: CATSRDLRQGNTEAFF. The V call is TRBV15, the J call TRBJ1-1; no DNA is available, so the TRBD1 call from TCRdb remains unchecked. Germline V gene lookup returns CDR1 LNHNV and CDR2 YYDKDF (reference sequence). The CDR3 runs 16 residues.

V is TRBV6-5 and J is TRBJ2-2; TCRdb's D call, TRBD1, is unchecked because there is no DNA. CDR3 size: 15 residues. Germline lookup yields CDR1 MNHEY and CDR2 SVGAGI. CDR3 loop: CASRRGRGMSGELFF.

This clonotype shows up as medium-sized (0.01 to 0.1%) by frequency. The V call is TRBV30, the J call TRBJ1-4; there is no DNA to check the TCRdb D call of TRBD1. The CDR3 is 11 amino acids. The germline V gene has CDR1 GTSNPN and CDR2 SVGIG (reference sequence). Here the CDR3 reads CAWMGPEKLFF.

V gene TRBV18 combines with J gene TRBJ2-2; the TCRdb D gene call, TRBD1, has no DNA to confirm it. CDR3 length: 18 residues. The germline gives CDR1 KGHSH, CDR2 LQKENI. The CDR3 region is CASSPRSGTGDASGELFF.

The rearrangement links TRBV6-4 to TRBJ2-1; checking the TCRdb D call of TRBD2 is not possible without DNA. In germline, CDR1 is MRHNA, CDR2 SNTAGT. The CDR3 spans 14 residues. CDR3 region: CASSDSSSVPRKFF.

Measured by frequency, this clonotype is medium-sized (0.01 to 0.1%). This chain uses TRBV6-1 with TRBJ2-1. Germline assignment: CDR1 MNHNS and CDR2 SASEGT. The CDR3 sequence is 14 residues long. This CDR3 reads CASSDPGAYNEQFF.

The gene calls are TRBV5-5 and TRBJ1-5. There are 15 residues in the CDR3. Germline lookup yields CDR1 SGHKS and CDR2 YYEKEE (reference sequence). The CDR3 here is CASSLDGRVSQPQHF. Complete variable domain (other parts from reference TRBV5-5 and TRBJ1-5): DAGVTQSPTHLIKTRGQQVTLRCSPISGHKSVSWYQQVLGQGPQFIFQYYEKEERGRGNFPDRFSARQFPNYSSELNVNALLLGDSALYLCASSLDGRVSQPQHFGDGTRLSIL.

This clonotype is classed as medium-sized (0.01 to 0.1%) by frequency. The chain couples TRBV5-6 to TRBJ1-2; absent DNA, TCRdb's TRBD1 call cannot be checked. The CDR3 is 13 amino acids. Germline assignment: CDR1 SGHDT and CDR2 YYEEEE. CDR3 region: CASSPGQLYGYTF.

This clonotype is identified as medium-sized from frequency. V and J are TRBV29-1 and TRBJ1-1. The CDR3 extends over 14 amino acids. Germline CDR1 SQVTM, CDR2 ANQGSEA. The CDR3: CSVEPGLMNTEAFF.

The J gene is TRBJ2-3, the V gene TRBV5-7; TCRdb names TRBD2, which stays unverified in the absence of DNA. TRBV5-7 is noted as an ORF with a role that remains uncertain. This CDR3 is 16 amino acids long. This CDR3 is CASSPPRETWTDTQYF.

The rearrangement joins TRBV20-1 to TRBJ2-7; no DNA is available, so the TRBD1 call from TCRdb remains unchecked. This CDR3 contains 13 residues. Germline V gene data show CDR1 as DFQATT and CDR2 as SNEGSKA (reference sequence). The CDR3 protein is CSGGGVSPYEQYF.

By frequency, this clonotype registers medium-sized. V usage is TRBV19 and J usage is TRBJ2-7; TCRdb proposes TRBD1, but this gene call is untestable without DNA. This CDR3 is 15 amino acids long. Germline CDR1 is LNHDA and CDR2 is SQIVND (reference sequence). The CDR3 is CASSTAGTGRYEQYF.

This clonotype registers medium-sized (0.01 to 0.1%) by frequency. The rearrangement uses TRBV12-3 or TRBV12-4 and TRBJ2-7; lacking DNA, the TRBD1 call made by TCRdb goes unchecked. The CDR3 is made up of 16 amino acids. This CDR3 is CASSPPRQGADYEQYF.